The 18 T cell receptor beta chains presented below share a single source sample, sequenced in a study of T cells in Graves' hyperthyroidism and ophthalmopathy. TCR beta CDR3 regions were amplified from RNA. The TCR CDR3 was amplified in a first-round RT-PCR using the HTBI primer set. In TCRdb, the multiplex PCR reads were re-called with MiXCR into one record per CDR3 protein. The sample has 550,000 to 700,000 distinct CDR3 sequences, just over 45% seen once; the top ten hold roughly 19%. Sequencing used peripheral blood or thyroid tissue (not recorded which). These TCRs come from an adult woman with Graves' disease, either hyperthyroidism or ophthalmopathy (not recorded which).

This clonotype was recorded many times. J is TRBJ2-7 and V is TRBV7-6, with 10 nucleotides matching TRBD2. Trimming removed 1 base from V and 0 bases from J; junction bases left unmatched: 6. The CDR3 has 17 amino acids. Germline assignment: CDR1 SGHVS and CDR2 FNYEAQ. The CDR3 DNA reads as TGTGCCAGCAGCTTAGGGGAACTAGCGGGAAACTCCTACGAGCAGTACTTC. Translating it yields CASSLGELAGNSYEQYF.

This clonotype was seen repeatedly, ten times or more. The rearrangement links TRBV12-3 or TRBV12-4 to TRBJ1-2; D gene ambiguous. The CDR3 extends over 12 amino acids. The V gene lost 7 bases and the J gene lost 0 bases, with 6 bases spanning the gap. The CDR3 sequence: CASKGSNYGYTF. The CDR3 coding sequence is TGTGCCAGCAAGGGCTCTAACTATGGCTACACCTTC.

A few counts support this clonotype. V usage is TRBV7-9 and J usage is TRBJ2-7; 16 bases map to TRBD2. The CDR3 length is 17 residues. CDR1 and CDR2 (germline): SEHNR, FQNEAQ (reference sequence). The J segment lost 5 bases and the V segment lost 11 bases, leaving 15 bases of the junction unmatched. This CDR3 is CAWSRGTSGRGGNEQYF. The CDR3 coding sequence is TGTGCCTGGAGCCGAGGGACTAGCGGGAGGGGGGGGAACGAGCAGTACTTC.

This clonotype showed up just once. The chain links TRBV10-3 to TRBJ1-2; tentative D call: TRBD1 (6 bases). V was shortened by 3 bases and J by 8 bases, with 13 bases between the two germline ends. Germline V lookup: CDR1 ENHRY, CDR2 SYGVKD. CDR3 length: 13 amino acids. CDR3 loop: CAISDGGLRGYTF. In nucleotides, the CDR3 is TGTGCCATCAGTGACGGGGGGCTGAGGGGCTACACCTTC.

This clonotype has a count of ten or more. The chain has TRBV9 and TRBJ1-1; D is ambiguous. V was trimmed by 0 bases and J by 7 bases, leaving 16 bases between them. CDR3 length: 15 amino acids. Germline loops: CDR1 SGDLS, CDR2 YYNGEE. CDR3 coding DNA: TGTGCCAGCAGCGTAGTAGGTAACCTGCCCATTGAAGCTTTCTTT. This encodes CASSVVGNLPIEAFF.

CDR3 coding DNA: TGTGCCAGCAGCTCGGCGCCCGAGCAGTACTTC. It translates to CASSSAPEQYF. This chain connects TRBV7-9 to TRBJ2-7; D uncertain. Trimming cost V 4 bases and J 6 bases, with 7 bases left between them. CDR1 is SEHNR and CDR2 is FQNEAQ in the germline V gene (reference sequence). The CDR3 has 11 residues.

This clonotype was detected once. This sequence joins TRBV29-1 and TRBJ1-2; a weak D match, TRBD1 (5 bases). This CDR3 comprises 13 residues. V lost 5 bases, J lost 4 bases, and 14 bases lay in between. The germline gives CDR1 SQVTM, CDR2 ANQGSEA. The CDR3 reads CSVLGGITYGYTF. The CDR3 bases are TGCAGCGTTCTGGGGGGAATAACCTATGGCTACACCTTC.

In this sample, this clonotype turned up many times. The chain couples TRBV13 to TRBJ2-7; 8 nucleotides match TRBD2. The V and J ends lost 2 bases and 3 bases, in that order; junction bases with no gene match: 6. The CDR3 totals 15 residues. Looked up from germline, CDR1 is PRHDT and CDR2 is FYEKMQ (reference sequence). The CDR3 coding sequence is TGTGCCAGCAGCTTACAGCGGGAGCGGGGCTACGAGCAGTACTTC. As protein: CASSLQRERGYEQYF.

This clonotype was detected many times. CDR3 in amino acids: CASSPGGLAGVQETQYF. CDR3 DNA: TGTGCCAGCAGCCCCGGGGGACTAGCGGGAGTTCAGGAGACCCAGTACTTC. The chain recombines TRBV7-3 with TRBJ2-5; 14 positions match TRBD2. With V trimmed by 5 bases and J by 5 bases, 10 bases remained unmatched. Germline assignment: CDR1 SGHTA and CDR2 FQGTGA. CDR3 length equals 17 residues.

A single count supports this clonotype. This sequence joins TRBV5-1 and TRBJ2-3, with 8 bases fitting TRBD2. Germline V CDR1 and CDR2: SGHRS, YFSETQ. V lost 4 bases to trimming and J lost 3 bases; unmatched junction nucleotides: 10. This CDR3 region has 16 residues. The CDR3 sequence is CASSPPLAGGTDTQYF. CDR3 bases: TGCGCCAGCAGCCCCCCCTTGGCGGGAGGAACAGATACGCAGTATTTT.

This clonotype showed up just a few times. This chain uses TRBV29-1 with TRBJ1-2; D might be TRBD1 (6 bases). This CDR3 is built from 13 residues. The V end lost 0 bases, the J end lost 4 bases, and 9 bases lay between the germline ends. Per the germline V gene, CDR1 is SQVTM and CDR2 is ANQGSEA. This CDR3 reads CSVEEQGGYGYTF. The CDR3 region has the DNA TGCAGCGTTGAAGAACAGGGCGGCTATGGCTACACCTTC.

The rearrangement links TRBV20-1 to TRBJ1-5; tentatively, D is TRBD1 (6 bases). Between the trimmed V and J ends, which lost 0 bases and 11 bases, there was a span of 20 bases. The CDR3 is 15 amino acids. Germline V gives CDR1 DFQATT, CDR2 SNEGSKA (reference sequence). In nucleotides, the CDR3 is TGCAGTGCTAGAGATATAGAGGGGGGCTCGATCGCCCAGCATTTT. Protein sequence: CSARDIEGGSIAQHF.

This clonotype came up once. This chain uses TRBV7-8 with TRBJ2-6; maybe TRBD1 (6 bases). The CDR3 has 16 residues. The ends were cut back, 5 bases at V and 2 bases at J, with 13 bases in the middle. Looked up from germline, CDR1 is SGHVS and CDR2 is FQNEAQ. The CDR3 nucleotides read TGTGCCAGCAGCGGACCGTCAGGGGCTGGGGCCAACGTCCTGACTTTC. Encoded protein: CASSGPSGAGANVLTF.

This chain uses TRBV29-1 with TRBJ1-1; possible D gene TRBD1, 5 bases. V dropped 6 bases and J dropped 4 bases, with 24 bases sitting between them. CDR3 length equals 16 residues. Germline-derived CDR1 and CDR2 are SQVTM and ANQGSEA. The CDR3 DNA follows: TGCAGCGTCGATTGGGGCCTAGGGGTCTTGGGCACTGAAGCTTTCTTT. Amino acid sequence: CSVDWGLGVLGTEAFF.

This clonotype showed up just a few times. Germline is not matched at one junction end, which may reflect a read error. The gene calls are TRBV6-5 and TRBJ2-7; D might be TRBD2 (5 bases). The CDR3 has 17 amino acids. The germline gives CDR1 MNHEY, CDR2 SVGAGI. Written as DNA, the CDR3 is TGTGCCAGCAGTTACTCTCGGAAGGGAGTGGCCGTCTACGGGCAGTACTTC. As protein: CASSYSRKGVAVYGQYF.

There are a few counts of this clonotype. The V call is TRBV10-3, the J call TRBJ2-7, with 9 bases lining up with TRBD2. CDR3 length: 14 residues. The V gene end was trimmed by 4 bases and the J gene end by 2 bases; junction bases not matched to a gene: 3. Germline lookup yields CDR1 ENHRY and CDR2 SYGVKD. This chain's CDR3 is CAISAAGGAYEQYF. CDR3 DNA: TGTGCCATCAGTGCCGCGGGAGGGGCCTACGAGCAGTACTTC.

This clonotype occurred once. As the CDR3 is not closed by the conserved phenylalanine or tryptophan, this likely results from a read error. The rearrangement joins TRBV20-1 to TRBJ1-1, with D hard to call. CDR3 length: 14 residues. Germline-derived CDR1 and CDR2 are DFQATT and SNEGSKA (reference sequence). The ends were cut back, 0 bases at V and 11 bases at J, with 19 bases in the middle. CDR3 in DNA: TGCAGTGCTAGAGATGAGATTCGATTTGGTTTTGCTTTCTGT. It specifies CSARDEIRFGFAFC.

In its sample, this clonotype was seen many times. The chain joins TRBV20-1 to TRBJ1-1; 9 bases map to TRBD1. Trimming removed 0 bases from V and 1 base from J; junction bases left unmatched: 3. The CDR3 totals 15 residues. Germline V lookup: CDR1 DFQATT, CDR2 SNEGSKA (reference sequence). CDR3 region: CSARDLDRGNTEAFF. DNA of the CDR3: TGCAGTGCTAGAGATCTGGACAGGGGGAACACTGAAGCTTTCTTT.